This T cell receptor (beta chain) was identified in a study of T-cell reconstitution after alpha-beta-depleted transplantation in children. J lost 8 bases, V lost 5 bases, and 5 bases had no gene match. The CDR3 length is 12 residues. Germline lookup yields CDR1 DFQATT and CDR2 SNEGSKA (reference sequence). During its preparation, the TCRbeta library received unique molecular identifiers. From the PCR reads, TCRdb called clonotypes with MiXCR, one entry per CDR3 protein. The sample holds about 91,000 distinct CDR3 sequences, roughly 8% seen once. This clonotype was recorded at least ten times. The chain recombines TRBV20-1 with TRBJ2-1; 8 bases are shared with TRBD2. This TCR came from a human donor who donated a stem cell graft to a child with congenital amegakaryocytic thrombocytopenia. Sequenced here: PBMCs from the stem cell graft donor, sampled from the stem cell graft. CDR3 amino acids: CSAAGGFDEQFF. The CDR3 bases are TGCAGTGCTGCGGGGGGTTTCGATGAGCAGTTCTTC.